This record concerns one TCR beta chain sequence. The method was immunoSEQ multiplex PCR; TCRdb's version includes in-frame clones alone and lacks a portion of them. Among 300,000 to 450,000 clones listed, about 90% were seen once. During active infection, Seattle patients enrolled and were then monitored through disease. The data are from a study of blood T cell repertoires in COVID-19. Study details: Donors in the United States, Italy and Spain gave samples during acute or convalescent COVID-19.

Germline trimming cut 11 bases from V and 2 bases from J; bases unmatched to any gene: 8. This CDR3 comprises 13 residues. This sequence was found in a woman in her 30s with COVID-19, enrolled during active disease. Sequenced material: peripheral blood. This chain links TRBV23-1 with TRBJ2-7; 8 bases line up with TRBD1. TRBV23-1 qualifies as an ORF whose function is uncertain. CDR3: CADQGAGPYEQYF. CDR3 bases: TGCGCCGATCAGGGGGCAGGGCCCTACGAGCAGTACTTC.